These T cell receptor beta chains were read from a single sample in a study of shared clonotypes between healthy human individuals. TCRdb keeps only in-frame clones here, not all; method: immunoSEQ multiplex PCR. Of over a million clones listed, about 84% are singletons. Source material: memory CD4+ T cells from PBMCs. These receptors all stem from a man aged 18 to 30 in good health. Some clones in this sample may be carry-over from other donors' samples. The CDR3 runs from the conserved cysteine through the conserved F or W. The D gene is left open where the match is weak. Size is stated for part of the rows, as once, few or many counts, or as a class when the clone is expanded.

d_gene	abundance	j_gene	v_gene	CDR3nt	CDR3aa
TRBD1	once	TRBJ1-3	TRBV5-1	TGCGCCAGCAGCACCCGGACAGGGTTCTCTGGAAACACCATATATTTT	CASSTRTGFSGNTIYF
TRBD1	-	TRBJ1-5	TRBV7-2	TGTGCCAGCAGCGCTAGACAGGGACTCAATCAGCCCCAGCATTTT	CASSARQGLNQPQHF
-	-	TRBJ2-4	TRBV18	TGTGCCAGCTCACCACCCGGTGCGGTGGGGGCCGCCAAAAACATTCAGTACTTC	CASSPPGAVGAAKNIQYF
-	-	TRBJ2-3	TRBV4-3	TGCGCCAGCAGCCAAGATAGCGGCACAGATACGCAGTATTTT	CASSQDSGTDTQYF
-	few	TRBJ2-1	TRBV7-9	TGTGCCAGCACCGAAAATCAGGGATACAATGAGCAGTTCTTC	CASTENQGYNEQFF
-	-	TRBJ2-1	TRBV11-2	TGTGCCAGCAGCTTAAACAGGGCCCCCAATGAGCAGTTCTTC	CASSLNRAPNEQFF
TRBD1	few	TRBJ2-2	TRBV7-9	TGTGCCAGCAGACCGGGACAGGGAGGGACCGGGGAGCTGTTTTTT	CASRPGQGGTGELFF
TRBD1	-	TRBJ1-5	TRBV10-3	TGTGCCATCAGTGATGGGACAGGGGTTCAGCCCCAGCATTTT	CAISDGTGVQPQHF
-	-	TRBJ2-3	TRBV11-3	TGTGCCAGCAGCTTAGGAGGGGCAGGGAGCACAGATACGCAGTATTTT	CASSLGGAGSTDTQYF
-	few	TRBJ2-5	TRBV10-1	TGCGCCAGCAGTGAGTCCTACGGGACACAACAAGAGACCCAGTACTTC	CASSESYGTQQETQYF
TRBD2	-	TRBJ2-1	TRBV4-3	TGCGCCAGCAGCCAAGTGACCGGGACTAGTATCGCTGAGCAGTTCTTC	CASSQVTGTSIAEQFF
TRBD2	-	TRBJ2-1	TRBV7-9	TGTGCCAGCAGCGAACGCGGGGGTCCTTATGAGCAGTTCTTC	CASSERGGPYEQFF
TRBD1	-	TRBJ2-7	TRBV18	TGTGCCAGCTCACTGGGACAGATACGCTACGAGCAGTACTTC	CASSLGQIRYEQYF
TRBD1	once	TRBJ1-3	TRBV30	TGTGCCTGGAGCACAGGGGGCGCAGGAAACACCATATATTTT	CAWSTGGAGNTIYF
-	-	TRBJ2-1	TRBV7-9	TGTGCCAGCAGCTACCTGGTGGAGGTCAATGAGCAGTTCTTC	CASSYLVEVNEQFF
-	-	TRBJ2-6	TRBV10-3	TGTGCCATCAGGAGGACACCCATGAGCTCTGGGGCCAACGTCCTGACTTTC	CAIRRTPMSSGANVLTF
-	-	TRBJ1-4	TRBV25-1	TGTGCCAGCAGTTGGGGGGGGCCGGGTGAAAAACTGTTTTTT	CASSWGGPGEKLFF
-	-	TRBJ1-1	TRBV6-1	TGTGCCAGCATTTTTGCTCCGACCACTGAAGCTTTCTTT	CASIFAPTTEAFF
TRBD1	-	TRBJ2-5	TRBV7-2	TGTGCCAGCAGCACCTATCGACAGGGACAGACCCAGTACTTC	CASSTYRQGQTQYF
-	-	TRBJ2-7	TRBV5-1	TGCGCCAGCAGCTTTACAGGGGGGGGCTCCTACGAGCAGTACTTC	CASSFTGGGSYEQYF
TRBD2	once	TRBJ2-4	TRBV7-8	TGTGCCAGCAGCTTAGCCCTAGCGGTCGGATTAGCCAAAAACATTCAGTACTTC	CASSLALAVGLAKNIQYF
-	-	TRBJ1-1	TRBV6-1	TGTGCCAGCGCACTTACCCCGGGGGGCCTGACTGAAGCTTTCTTT	CASALTPGGLTEAFF